This TCR beta chain comes out of a study of spatial heterogeneity in lung cancer. Study summary: Each unique TCR and UMI combination was seen more than ten times on average in raw reads.

Time point noted: sample taken at primary tumor resection. The donors, about 78 patients with untreated early-stage non-small cell lung cancer, provided the samples. TCRs were sequenced from unsorted whole RNA of tumor, nontumor lung or PBMC. This clonotype appeared many times. Its antigen is not identified. This beta chain is an off-target read within a library intended for alpha chains, so its frequency means little. On each TCR cDNA molecule, a unique molecular identifier was present. A single record per CDR3 protein comes from TCRdb applying MiXCR to the 5' RACE reads. The sample comprises 9,500 to 13,000 distinct CDR3 sequences, roughly an eighth of which are singletons, and about 10% rests with the top ten. The CDR3 has 13 amino acids. Study-wide findings and caveats: Expanded intratumoral alpha and beta TCR counts tracked tumor mutation counts.

The chain joins TRBV21-1 to TRBJ2-3. TRBV21-1 constitutes a pseudogene. The sequencing used lung tumor tissue, collected at surgery. The clonotype was recovered from a male donor with early-stage non-small cell lung cancer. DNA of the CDR3: TGTGCCAGCAGCAAACTAAGCACAGATACGCAGTATTTT. Amino acids: CASSKLSTDTQYF.